Shown below are 2 T cell receptor beta chains from a single sample sequenced in a study of breast tumors, draining lymph nodes, adjacent tissues. TCRdb called the multiplex PCR reads again in MiXCR, with one record for every CDR3 protein. Of 150,000 to 200,000 distinct CDR3 sequences listed, roughly a third are singletons. Axillary draining lymph nodes of breast cancer patients supplied the node samples. Specimen: axillary lymph node tissue. The receptors were gathered from a female donor with breast cancer. Some clones in this sample may be carry-over from other donors' samples.

This clonotype has a count of ten or more. The chain uses TRBV7-2 and TRBJ2-3, with TRBD1 as a possible D gene (7 bases). The CDR3 runs 15 residues. V was clipped by 5 bases and J by 0 bases, with 12 bases between them. Germline V lookup: CDR1 SGHTA, CDR2 FQGNSA. CDR3: CASSPRGASTDTQYF. The CDR3 DNA reads TGTGCCAGCAGCCCCAGGGGGGCTAGCACAGATACGCAGTATTTT.

This clonotype was picked up many times. This chain links TRBV2 with TRBJ2-3, with 7 nucleotides matching TRBD2. Germline-derived CDR1 and CDR2 are SNHLY and FYNNEI. This CDR3 spans 14 amino acids. The ends lost 3 bases at V and 4 bases at J; junction bases unmatched: 4. The CDR3 DNA reads TGTGCCAGCAGTGACCGGACTAGACCAGATACGCAGTATTTT. This gives the protein CASSDRTRPDTQYF.